This TCR beta chain was obtained from a study of T cell repertoires in cytomegalovirus infection (dated by TCRdb to between 2019 and 2020). In terms of the full investigation: The HLA type of each donor mattered for the analysis, because public TCR beta signatures pointed to carriage of CMV infection along with the matching HLA type. Summary of the overall study and its limitations: Carriers of CMV infection plus the relevant HLA type were discriminated by the cumulative frequency of public TCR beta family members in the study cohort and in an independent roughly 400-donor cohort. The ex vivo response was dominated by HLA-C-restricted CMV-specific TCR beta clonotypes, and the single most frequent clonotype in two of eight donors was supplied by these HLA-C-restricted clonotypes.

With regard to this clonotype: This clone's antigen is unknown. Per-base qualities were not stored, and no clone one base away is much larger.

Sequencing was performed on an Illumina HiSeq 1500. In TCRdb, the public reads were trimmed at Q25 with fastp and aligned with MiXCR, with productive beta chains retained. Identical CDR3 protein sequences are pooled into one entry, listed with their most common genes and DNA. The sample table lists more than 650,000 distinct CDR3 sequences, 35% to 45% of them with a count of one. The ten most abundant clones make up about 2.8% of the sample. The CDR3 has 11 amino acids, counting the end cysteine and phenylalanine. Only the CDR3 DNA stays, 33 bases, in frame from base 1. V is cut by 7 bases and J by 7 bases, and the space between the germline ends is 11 bases. The germline V gene yields SGHDN for CDR1 and FVKESK for CDR2.

The sequence links TRBV14 to TRBJ2-7; the D gene could be TRBD1 or TRBD2, each one agreeing over 5 bases. The receptor was derived from a human donor in good health (CMV status not recorded). Some clones in this sample may be carry-over from other donors' samples. Sequencing was carried out using PBMCs. The CDR3 corresponds to CASKRGREQYF. DNA sequence: TGTGCCAGCAAGAGGGGCCGAGAGCAGTACTTC. The reference TRBV14 and TRBJ2-7 proteins fill in what lies around the CDR3, so the full variable domain reads EAGVTQFPSHSVIEKGQTVTLRCDPISGHDNLYWYRRVMGKEIKFLLHFVKESKQDESGMPNNRFLAERTGGTYSTLKVQPAELEDSGVYFCASKRGREQYFGPGTRLTVT.